The source of this T cell receptor beta chain is a study of shared clonotypes between healthy human individuals. Sequencing was performed with immunoSEQ multiplex PCR; in TCRdb, only in-frame clones are kept and a portion is missing. The repertoire includes 2 million to 3 million clones, 80% to 95% of them detected once, and approximately 0.35% sits in the top ten. Germline CDR1 reads SSHAT; CDR2 reads FNYEAQ (reference sequence). J lost 4 bases, V lost 1 base, and 5 bases had no gene match. The CDR3 is 15 residues long. The V and J genes are TRBV7-7 and TRBJ2-3; the match to TRBD2 covers 7 bases. Sequencing was carried out using naive CD4+ T cells from PBMCs. Subset indicated: CD45RA+ positively selected. The TCR comes from a man aged 18-30 years in good health. Some clones in this sample may be carry-over from other donors' samples. The CDR3 protein is CASSLGGGTADTQYF. CDR3 coding DNA: TGTGCCAGCAGCTTAGGGGGGGGGACCGCAGATACGCAGTATTTT.